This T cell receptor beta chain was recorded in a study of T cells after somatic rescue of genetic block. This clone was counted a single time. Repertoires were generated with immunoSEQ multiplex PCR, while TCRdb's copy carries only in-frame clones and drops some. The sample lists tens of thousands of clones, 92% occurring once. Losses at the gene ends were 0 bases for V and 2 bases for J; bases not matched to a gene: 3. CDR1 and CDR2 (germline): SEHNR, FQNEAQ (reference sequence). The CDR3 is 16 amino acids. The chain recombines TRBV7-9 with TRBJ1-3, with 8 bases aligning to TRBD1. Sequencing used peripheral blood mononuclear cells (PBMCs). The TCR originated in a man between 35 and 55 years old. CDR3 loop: CASSLARTGTGNTIYF. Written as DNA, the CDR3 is TGTGCCAGCAGCTTAGCCCGGACAGGGACTGGAAACACCATATATTTT.